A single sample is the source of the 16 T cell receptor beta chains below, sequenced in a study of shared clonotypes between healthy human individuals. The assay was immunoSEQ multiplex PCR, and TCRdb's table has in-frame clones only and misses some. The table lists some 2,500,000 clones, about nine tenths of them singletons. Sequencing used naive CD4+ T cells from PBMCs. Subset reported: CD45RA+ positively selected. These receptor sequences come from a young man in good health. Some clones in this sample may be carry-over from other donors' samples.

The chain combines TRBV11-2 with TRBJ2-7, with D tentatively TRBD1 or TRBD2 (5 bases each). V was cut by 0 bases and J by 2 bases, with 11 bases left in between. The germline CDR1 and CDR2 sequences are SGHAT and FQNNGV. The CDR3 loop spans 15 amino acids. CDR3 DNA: TGTGCCAGCAGCTTAGATGGGACCCCAACCTACGAGCAGTACTTC. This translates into CASSLDGTPTYEQYF.

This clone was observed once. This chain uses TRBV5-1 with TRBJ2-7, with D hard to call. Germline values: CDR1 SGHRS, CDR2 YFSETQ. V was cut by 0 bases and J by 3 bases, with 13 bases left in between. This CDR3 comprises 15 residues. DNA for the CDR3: TGCGCCAGCAGCTTGGGCCCCATTAGGAACTACGAGCAGTACTTC. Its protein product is CASSLGPIRNYEQYF.

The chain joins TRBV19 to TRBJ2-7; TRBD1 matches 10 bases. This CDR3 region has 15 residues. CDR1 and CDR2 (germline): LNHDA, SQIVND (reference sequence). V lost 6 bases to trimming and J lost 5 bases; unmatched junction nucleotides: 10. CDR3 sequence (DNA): TGTGCCAGTAGCATGTCGGGACAGGGGTTCCACGAGCAGTACTTC. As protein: CASSMSGQGFHEQYF.

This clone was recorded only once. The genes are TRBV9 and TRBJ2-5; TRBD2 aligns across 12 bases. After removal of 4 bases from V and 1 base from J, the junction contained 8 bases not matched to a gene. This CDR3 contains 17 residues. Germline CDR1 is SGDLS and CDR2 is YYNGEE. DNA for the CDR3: TGTGCCAGCAGCCCGGGGGGACTAGCGGGTACCCAAGAGACCCAGTACTTC. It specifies CASSPGGLAGTQETQYF.

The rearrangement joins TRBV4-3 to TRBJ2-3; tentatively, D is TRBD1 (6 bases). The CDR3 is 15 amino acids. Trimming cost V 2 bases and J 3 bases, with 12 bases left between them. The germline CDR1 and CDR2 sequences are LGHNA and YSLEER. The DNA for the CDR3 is TGCGCCAGCAGCCAATTTCGGGACACTACAGATACGCAGTATTTT. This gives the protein CASSQFRDTTDTQYF.

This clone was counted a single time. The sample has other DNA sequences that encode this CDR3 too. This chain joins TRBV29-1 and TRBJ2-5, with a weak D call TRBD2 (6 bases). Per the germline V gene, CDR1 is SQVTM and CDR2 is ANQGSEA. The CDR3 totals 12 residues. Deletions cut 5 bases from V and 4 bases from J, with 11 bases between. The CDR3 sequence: CSVLRGGETQYF. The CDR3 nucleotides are TGCAGCGTTCTGCGGGGCGGAGAGACCCAGTACTTC.

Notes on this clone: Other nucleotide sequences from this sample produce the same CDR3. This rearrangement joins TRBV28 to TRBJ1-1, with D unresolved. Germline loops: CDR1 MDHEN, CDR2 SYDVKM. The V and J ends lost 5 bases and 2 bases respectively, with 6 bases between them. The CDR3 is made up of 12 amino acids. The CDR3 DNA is TGTGCCAGCAGTCTCCCCAACACTGAAGCTTTCTTT. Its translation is CASSLPNTEAFF.

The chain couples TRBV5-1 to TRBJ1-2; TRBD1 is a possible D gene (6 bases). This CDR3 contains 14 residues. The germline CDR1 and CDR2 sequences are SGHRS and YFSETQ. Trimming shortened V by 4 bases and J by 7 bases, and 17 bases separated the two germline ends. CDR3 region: CASSPLQGGIGYTF. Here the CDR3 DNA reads TGCGCCAGCAGCCCCTTACAGGGAGGAATTGGCTACACCTTC.

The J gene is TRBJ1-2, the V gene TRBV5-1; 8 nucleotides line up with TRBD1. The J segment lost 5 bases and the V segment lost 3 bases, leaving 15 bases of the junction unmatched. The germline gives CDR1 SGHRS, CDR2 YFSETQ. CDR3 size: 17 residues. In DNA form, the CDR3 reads TGCGCCAGCAGCTCTCAAGCGGGACAGGCTTCATCTTATGGCTACACCTTC. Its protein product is CASSSQAGQASSYGYTF.

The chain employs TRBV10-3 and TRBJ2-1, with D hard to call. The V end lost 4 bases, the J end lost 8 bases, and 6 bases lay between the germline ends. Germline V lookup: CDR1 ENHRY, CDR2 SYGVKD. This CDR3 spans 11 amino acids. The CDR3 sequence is CAISGSYEQFF. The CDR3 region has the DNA TGTGCCATCAGTGGTTCTTATGAGCAGTTCTTC.

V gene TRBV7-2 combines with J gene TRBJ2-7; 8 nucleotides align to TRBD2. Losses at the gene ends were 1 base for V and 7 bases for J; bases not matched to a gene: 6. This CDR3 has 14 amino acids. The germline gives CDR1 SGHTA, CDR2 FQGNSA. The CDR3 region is CASSLDRERGEQYF. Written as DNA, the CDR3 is TGTGCCAGCAGCTTAGATCGGGAGCGGGGGGAGCAGTACTTC. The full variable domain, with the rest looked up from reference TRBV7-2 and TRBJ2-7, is GAGVSQSPSNKVTEKGKDVELRCDPISGHTALYWYRQSLGQGLEFLIYFQGNSAPDKSGLPSDRFSAERTGGSVSTLTIQRTQQEDSAVYLCASSLDRERGEQYFGPGTRLTVT.

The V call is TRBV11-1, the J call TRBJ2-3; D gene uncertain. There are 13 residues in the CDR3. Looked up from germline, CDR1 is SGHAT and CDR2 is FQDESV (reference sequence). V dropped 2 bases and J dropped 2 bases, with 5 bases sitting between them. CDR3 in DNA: TGTGCCAGCAGCTTAAGGAACACAGATACGCAGTATTTT. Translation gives CASSLRNTDTQYF.

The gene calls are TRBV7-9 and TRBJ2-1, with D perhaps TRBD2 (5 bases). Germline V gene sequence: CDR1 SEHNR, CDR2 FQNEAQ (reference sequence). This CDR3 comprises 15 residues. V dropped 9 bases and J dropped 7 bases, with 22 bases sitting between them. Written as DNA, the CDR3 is TGTGCCAGTACTAGGAGCGGAGCCACGGTAAATGAGCAGTTCTTC. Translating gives CASTRSGATVNEQFF.

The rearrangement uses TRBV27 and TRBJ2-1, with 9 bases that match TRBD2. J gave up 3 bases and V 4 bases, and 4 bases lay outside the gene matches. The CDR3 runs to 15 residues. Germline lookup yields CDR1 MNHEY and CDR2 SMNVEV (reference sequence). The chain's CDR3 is CASSSASGVYNEQFF. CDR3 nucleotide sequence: TGTGCCAGCAGTTCCGCTAGCGGGGTCTACAATGAGCAGTTCTTC.

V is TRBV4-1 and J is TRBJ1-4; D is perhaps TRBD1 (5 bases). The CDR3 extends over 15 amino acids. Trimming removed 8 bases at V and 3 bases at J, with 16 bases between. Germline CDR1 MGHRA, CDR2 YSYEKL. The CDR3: CASSQLGGPNEKLFF. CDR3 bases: TGCGCCAGCTCCCAGTTGGGGGGACCTAATGAAAAACTGTTTTTT.

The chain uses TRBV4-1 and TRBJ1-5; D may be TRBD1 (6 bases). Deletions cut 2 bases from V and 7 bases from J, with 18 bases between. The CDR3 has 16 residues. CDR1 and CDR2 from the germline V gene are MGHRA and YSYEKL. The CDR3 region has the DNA TGCGCCAGCAGCCAACCCGGGGGCAGGCTTGGGCAGCCCCAGCATTTT. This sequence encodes CASSQPGGRLGQPQHF.